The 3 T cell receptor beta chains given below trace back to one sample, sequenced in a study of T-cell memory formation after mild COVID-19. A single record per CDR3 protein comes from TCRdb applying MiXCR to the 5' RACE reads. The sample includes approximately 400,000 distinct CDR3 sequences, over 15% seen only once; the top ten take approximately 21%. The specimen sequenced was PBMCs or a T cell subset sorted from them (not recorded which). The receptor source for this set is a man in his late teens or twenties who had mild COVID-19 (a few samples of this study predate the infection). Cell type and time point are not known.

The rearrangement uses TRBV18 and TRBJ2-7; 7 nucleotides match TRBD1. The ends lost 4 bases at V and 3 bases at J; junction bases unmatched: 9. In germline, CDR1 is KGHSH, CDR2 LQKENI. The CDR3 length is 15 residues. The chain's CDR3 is CASSLGQVWVYEQYF. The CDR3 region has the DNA TGTGCCAGCTCACTAGGACAGGTGTGGGTCTACGAGCAGTACTTC.

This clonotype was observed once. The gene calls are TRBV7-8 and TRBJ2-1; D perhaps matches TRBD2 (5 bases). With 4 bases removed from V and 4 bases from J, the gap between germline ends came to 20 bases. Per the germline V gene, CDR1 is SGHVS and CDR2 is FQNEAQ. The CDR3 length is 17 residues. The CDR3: CASSYRVDRGEYNEQFF. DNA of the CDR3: TGTGCCAGCAGCTACCGGGTCGATCGGGGAGAATACAATGAGCAGTTCTTC.

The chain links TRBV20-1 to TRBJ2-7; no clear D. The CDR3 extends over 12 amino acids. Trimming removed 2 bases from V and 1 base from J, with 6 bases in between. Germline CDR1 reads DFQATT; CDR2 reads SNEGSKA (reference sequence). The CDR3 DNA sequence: TGCAGTGCTAGACACGAATCCTACGAGCAGTACTTC. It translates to CSARHESYEQYF.